This T cell receptor beta chain originates from a study of OX40 agonist ivuxolimab in advanced cancers. About the study: Three individuals attained partial responses, comprising one hepatocellular carcinoma case and two cutaneous melanoma cases.

Remarks on this clone: Its antigen remains unknown.

CDR3 length: 11 residues. The germline gives CDR1 SNHLY, CDR2 FYNNEI. V was cut by 8 bases and J by 3 bases, with 6 bases left in between. The study's findings and limits: The study observed clonal expansion of CD4+ and CD8+ blood T cells by week 6 at 0.1 to 3.0 mg/kg.

Measured with immunoSEQ multiplex PCR; TCRdb has only the in-frame clones, and not every one. The sample includes about 60,000 clones, 75% to 90% seen only once; the top ten take around 0.5%. The source of this sequence is an adult with an advanced solid tumor such as melanoma, head and neck, liver or kidney cancer. This chain links TRBV2 with TRBJ2-3, with a weak D call TRBD2 (6 bases). The material sequenced was CD4+ or CD8+ T cells sorted from blood, taken in a trial of the OX40 agonist ivuxolimab. The CDR3 spells CASGRTDTQYF. CDR3 nucleotides: TGTGCCAGCGGGAGGACAGATACGCAGTATTTT.